This entry features one TCR beta chain sequence. Its specificity is unknown. Sequencing used immunoSEQ multiplex PCR; TCRdb keeps in-frame clones, though not all of them. The table records a few hundred thousand clones, roughly 84% of them present only once. CDR3 length: 13 amino acids. Trimming stripped 4 bases from V and 5 bases from J, with 11 bases between. Looked up from germline, CDR1 is MGHRA and CDR2 is YSYEKL. The data originate from a study of shared clonotypes between healthy human individuals. Whole-study results and caveats: Sampling used blood alone; tissue repertoires probably differ.

Each donor was a Caucasian adult residing in Nashville, Tennessee. The chain couples TRBV4-1 to TRBJ2-5; D perhaps matches TRBD1 (6 bases). The TCR comes from a man younger than 35 in good health. The sample taken for sequencing was memory CD8+ T cells sorted from blood. The subset is: CD45RO+ cells pooled with CCR7-negative TemRA cells. DNA for the CDR3: TGCGCCAGCAGCCCCAGGGGATCGGAGACCCAGTACTTC. Translating gives CASSPRGSETQYF.